Listed below are T cell receptor beta chains from one sample, sequenced in a study of shared clonotypes between healthy human individuals. Clones were sequenced by immunoSEQ multiplex PCR, and TCRdb holds only the in-frame ones, with some missing. The sample lists around 610,000 clones, approximately 96% occurring once. Sequencing was done on a sample of naive CD8+ T cells sorted from blood. The origin of the receptors is a woman in her thirties in good health. Each CDR3 is given with its conserved first and last residue. D genes are given only for firm matches. Expanded clones are given a class, and other clones once, few, many or no size at all.

clone size	V gene	D gene	J gene	CDR3 protein	CDR3 DNA
.	TRBV5-6	.	TRBJ1-4	CASSLAGEKLFF	TGTGCCAGCAGCTTGGCGGGTGAAAAACTGTTTTTT
.	TRBV6-6	.	TRBJ2-1	CASSYVGSYNEQFF	TGTGCCAGCAGTTACGTGGGGTCCTACAATGAGCAGTTCTTC
.	TRBV10-2	TRBD1	TRBJ2-5	CASREGDRKQETQYF	TGCGCCAGCAGGGAGGGGGACAGGAAGCAAGAGACCCAGTACTTC
.	TRBV7-3	TRBD1	TRBJ2-2	CASSLQGTTGELFF	TGTGCCAGCAGTTTACAGGGGACCACCGGGGAGCTGTTTTTT
.	TRBV19	TRBD1	TRBJ2-7	CASSIYQGAWNEQYF	TGTGCCAGTAGTATTTATCAGGGGGCTTGGAACGAGCAGTACTTC
.	TRBV14	TRBD1	TRBJ1-1	CASSLDFRGLYTEAFF	TGTGCCAGCAGCCTAGACTTCAGGGGGTTGTACACTGAAGCTTTCTTT
.	TRBV5-6	TRBD1	TRBJ2-1	CASSYTGTGSYNEQFF	TGTGCCAGCAGCTACACCGGGACAGGGTCCTACAATGAGCAGTTCTTC
.	TRBV4-1	.	TRBJ1-5	CASSQEQGAPQPQHF	TGCGCCAGCAGCCAAGAACAGGGAGCTCCTCAGCCCCAGCATTTT
.	TRBV7-9	.	TRBJ1-4	CASSLYGNLNEKLFF	TGTGCCAGCAGCTTGTATGGTAACCTTAATGAAAAACTGTTTTTT
once	TRBV4-1	.	TRBJ1-4	CASSQVGTNNRLFF	TGCGCCAGCAGCCAAGTAGGGACGAATAATAGATTGTTTTTT
.	TRBV16	.	TRBJ2-7	CASSPGGIAYEQYF	TGTGCCAGCAGCCCGGGCGGAATCGCCTACGAGCAGTACTTC
.	TRBV19	.	TRBJ2-7	CASSPAGSYEQYF	TGTGCCAGTAGTCCTGCGGGATCCTACGAGCAGTACTTC
.	TRBV5-5	TRBD1	TRBJ1-4	CASSLWWTGDEKLFF	TGTGCCAGCAGCTTATGGTGGACAGGGGATGAAAAACTGTTTTTT
.	TRBV10-2	.	TRBJ2-6	CASRGFSGANVLTF	TGCGCCAGCAGAGGTTTCTCTGGGGCCAACGTCCTGACTTTC
.	TRBV28	.	TRBJ1-1	CASSLSRFDTEAFF	TGTGCCAGCAGTTTAAGCAGGTTTGACACTGAAGCTTTCTTT
.	TRBV5-5	.	TRBJ2-5	CASSPPGPGETQYF	TGTGCCAGCAGCCCGCCTGGACCCGGGGAGACCCAGTACTTC
.	TRBV13	TRBD2	TRBJ2-2	CASTQGAGVPGELFF	TGTGCCAGCACCCAAGGGGCGGGAGTGCCCGGGGAGCTGTTTTTT
once	TRBV11-3	.	TRBJ2-3	CASSPGGGNDDTQYF	TGTGCCAGCAGCCCAGGAGGGGGGAATGACGATACGCAGTATTTT
.	TRBV6-5	.	TRBJ2-7	CASSYDGGDEQYF	TGTGCCAGCAGTTATGATGGGGGCGACGAGCAGTACTTC
.	TRBV5-1	.	TRBJ2-5	CASSSHGTRGETQYF	TGCGCCAGCAGCTCCCACGGGACTCGCGGGGAGACCCAGTACTTC
.	TRBV4-1	TRBD1	TRBJ1-1	CASSQAITGVTEAFF	TGCGCCAGCAGCCAAGCCATTACAGGGGTCACTGAAGCTTTCTTT
.	TRBV4-1	TRBD2	TRBJ2-7	CASSFGLAATYEQYF	TGCGCCAGCAGCTTTGGACTAGCGGCTACCTACGAGCAGTACTTC
.	TRBV7-2	.	TRBJ2-7	CASSLWGYEQYF	TGTGCCAGCAGCTTATGGGGTTACGAGCAGTACTTC
once	TRBV21-1	.	TRBJ1-2	CASSKGLKIFGPGNYGYTF	.
.	TRBV27	TRBD1	TRBJ2-7	CASSLDRGPYEQYF	TGTGCCAGCAGTTTAGACAGGGGTCCGTACGAGCAGTACTTC
.	TRBV6-1	.	TRBJ2-7	CASSLTVTYEQYF	TGTGCCAGCAGCCTGACAGTAACCTACGAGCAGTACTTC
.	TRBV13	.	TRBJ2-5	CASSLGRAAQETQYF	TGTGCCAGCAGCTTAGGTCGGGCAGCTCAAGAGACCCAGTACTTC
.	TRBV27	.	TRBJ2-7	CASSLAGQIYEQYF	TGTGCCAGCAGTTTAGCGGGCCAAATCTACGAGCAGTACTTC
.	TRBV28	.	TRBJ1-4	CASSFAKDEKLFF	TGTGCCAGCAGTTTCGCCAAAGATGAAAAACTGTTTTTT
.	TRBV27	.	TRBJ1-1	CASSLGRNTEAFF	TGTGCCAGCAGTCTAGGACGGAACACTGAAGCTTTCTTT
.	TRBV5-1	TRBD2	TRBJ2-3	CASSLPPAGGPADTQYF	TGCGCCAGCAGTCTCCCCCCTGCGGGAGGGCCTGCAGATACGCAGTATTTT
.	TRBV6-5	.	TRBJ2-1	CASSARSPYNEQFF	TGTGCCAGCAGCGCTAGATCCCCCTACAATGAGCAGTTCTTC
.	TRBV5-6	.	TRBJ2-5	CASSPGGSNRVTQYF	TGTGCCAGCAGCCCAGGGGGGTCAAATAGGGTGACCCAGTACTTC
.	TRBV5-4	.	TRBJ1-3	CASSGTGPLKNTIYF	TGTGCCAGCAGCGGAACGGGGCCTTTAAAAAACACCATATATTTT
.	TRBV28	TRBD1	TRBJ2-2	CASSSTTGAGELFF	TGTGCCAGCAGTTCCACGACAGGGGCCGGGGAGCTGTTTTTT
.	TRBV11-2	.	TRBJ2-7	CASSFGTALTYEQYF	TGTGCCAGCAGCTTCGGAACAGCCCTTACCTACGAGCAGTACTTC
.	TRBV11-1	.	TRBJ1-1	CASSGHNTEAFF	TGTGCCAGCAGCGGACACAACACTGAAGCTTTCTTT
.	TRBV28	TRBD2	TRBJ2-3	CASSLPPAGVYTDTQYF	TGTGCCAGCAGTTTACCTCCAGCGGGAGTGTACACAGATACGCAGTATTTT
.	TRBV7-7	.	TRBJ2-3	CASSLFPRDTDTQYF	TGTGCCAGCAGCTTATTTCCAAGGGACACAGATACGCAGTATTTT
.	TRBV25-1	.	TRBJ2-3	CASSAPRWDTQYF	TGTGCCAGCAGTGCCCCCCGATGGGATACGCAGTATTTT
.	TRBV5-1	TRBD1	TRBJ1-1	CASSLAGTGLNTEAFF	TGCGCCAGCAGCTTGGCCGGGACAGGGTTGAACACTGAAGCTTTCTTT
.	TRBV5-1	TRBD1	TRBJ2-7	CASSWGQGDYEQYF	TGCGCCAGCAGCTGGGGACAGGGGGACTACGAGCAGTACTTC
.	TRBV2	.	TRBJ2-1	CASSPFANEQFF	TGTGCCAGCAGTCCCTTCGCGAATGAGCAGTTCTTC
once	TRBV19	.	TRBJ2-7	CASSVPWSEQYF	TGTGCCAGTAGTGTCCCCTGGAGCGAGCAGTACTTC
.	TRBV28	.	TRBJ2-7	CASSFHRAYEQYF	TGTGCCAGCAGTTTTCACAGGGCCTACGAGCAGTACTTC
.	TRBV29-1	TRBD2	TRBJ2-7	CSVETSGRYEQYF	TGCAGCGTTGAAACTAGCGGTAGGTACGAGCAGTACTTC
.	TRBV2	.	TRBJ2-5	CASSDGRQETQYF	TGTGCCAGCAGTGATGGCAGGCAAGAGACCCAGTACTTC
.	TRBV7-2	TRBD2	TRBJ2-2	CASSVQEGLAGAGELFF	TGTGCCAGCAGCGTTCAGGAGGGACTAGCGGGAGCCGGGGAGCTGTTTTTT
.	TRBV29-1	TRBD1	TRBJ2-7	CSVVSGGTGEFEQYF	TGCAGCGTTGTGTCCGGAGGGACAGGGGAATTTGAGCAGTACTTC
.	TRBV6-5	TRBD1	TRBJ1-5	CASSPTGNNQPQHF	TGTGCCAGCAGTCCGACAGGGAACAATCAGCCCCAGCATTTT